Listed below are T cell receptor beta chains from one sample, sequenced in a study of blood T cell repertoires in COVID-19. The method was immunoSEQ multiplex PCR; TCRdb's version includes in-frame clones alone and lacks a portion of them. The table lists roughly 170,000 clones, approximately 86% of them singletons. Material for sequencing was peripheral blood. These receptors all stem from a man aged 40-49 years with active or convalescent COVID-19. The CDR3 runs from the conserved cysteine through the conserved F or W. A D gene is named only where the DNA matches it firmly.

V gene	D gene	J gene	CDR3 protein	CDR3 DNA
TRBV3-1/TRBV3-2	NA	TRBJ1-2	CASSDFGWVAYTF	TGTGCCAGCAGCGACTTTGGTTGGGTTGCCTACACCTTC
TRBV3-1/TRBV3-2	NA	TRBJ2-2	CASSQEGGTGELFF	TGTGCCAGCAGCCAAGAAGGAGGCACCGGGGAGCTGTTTTTT
TRBV19	TRBD1	TRBJ1-2	CASSPGGHGYTF	TGTGCCAGTAGCCCAGGGGGCCATGGCTACACCTTC
TRBV5-1	NA	TRBJ1-1	CASSLGVLDTEAFF	TGCGCCAGCAGCTTGGGTGTCCTAGACACTGAAGCTTTCTTT
TRBV6-5	NA	TRBJ1-1	CASSLQGYTEAFF	TGTGCCAGCAGTTTACAGGGTTACACTGAAGCTTTCTTT
TRBV29-1	NA	TRBJ1-1	CSVAPRISNTEAFF	TGCAGCGTTGCCCCCAGGATTTCGAACACTGAAGCTTTCTTT
TRBV21-1	NA	TRBJ1-6	CAAPLWSSYNSPLHF	TGTGCCGCCCCGCTCTGGAGCTCCTATAATTCACCCCTCCACTTT
TRBV12-3/TRBV12-4	TRBD1	TRBJ2-7	CASSLGQRYEQYF	TGTGCCAGCAGTCTGGGACAGCGTTACGAGCAGTACTTC
TRBV5-4	TRBD2	TRBJ2-5	CASSWGGETQYF	TGTGCCAGCAGCTGGGGGGGGGAGACCCAGTACTTC
TRBV7-9	TRBD1	TRBJ1-2	CASSSGDGTGGGGYTF	TGTGCCAGCAGCTCGGGAGACGGAACAGGGGGCGGGGGCTACACCTTC
TRBV23-1	NA	TRBJ1-5	CASIGGIPDQPQHF	TGCGCCAGCATAGGGGGAATTCCGGATCAGCCCCAGCATTTT
TRBV11-3	NA	TRBJ2-7	CASSHSDSYEQYF	TGTGCCAGCAGCCACTCGGACAGCTACGAGCAGTACTTC
TRBV5-1	TRBD1	TRBJ2-1	CASSAGQGASEQFF	TGCGCCAGCAGCGCGGGACAGGGGGCGAGTGAGCAGTTCTTC
TRBV7-9	NA	TRBJ1-6	CASSLAARGSPLHF	TGTGCCAGCAGCTTAGCTGCGCGAGGATCACCCCTCCACTTT
TRBV10-2	TRBD1	TRBJ2-7	CASSEIQGDYEQYF	TGCGCCAGCAGTGAGATCCAGGGGGACTACGAGCAGTACTTC